This TCR beta chain was observed in a study of esophageal squamous cell carcinoma under preoperative chemotherapy. Study results and limitations: After chemotherapy, TCR diversity rose significantly in peripheral T cells but not in tumor-infiltrating lymphocytes. After paclitaxel-nedaplatin, abundant clones were more likely to contract than amplify.

Time point noted: after preoperative PTX-NDP chemotherapy. Paclitaxel-nedaplatin chemotherapy was given to patients ahead of their surgery. Each CDR3 protein gets one entry after TCRdb re-called the PCR reads with MiXCR. This table has around 34,000 distinct CDR3 sequences, 52% appearing once. Concerning this clonotype itself: The antigen is undetermined. Its ends do not fully match the called genes, so a read error is possible.

Germline V gene data show CDR1 as SGHTA and CDR2 as FQGNSA. This CDR3 comprises 14 residues. The chain couples TRBV7-2 to TRBJ2-4, with 8 bases aligning to TRBD2. This receptor was identified in a human donor with esophageal squamous cell carcinoma. The donor label of this sample is uncertain. Sample collection was performed from a patient given preoperative chemotherapy. The CDR3 sequence is CAGSGGRAKDIQYF. In DNA form, the CDR3 reads TGTGCGGGCAGCGGGGGTCGAGCCAAAGACATTCAGTACTTC.